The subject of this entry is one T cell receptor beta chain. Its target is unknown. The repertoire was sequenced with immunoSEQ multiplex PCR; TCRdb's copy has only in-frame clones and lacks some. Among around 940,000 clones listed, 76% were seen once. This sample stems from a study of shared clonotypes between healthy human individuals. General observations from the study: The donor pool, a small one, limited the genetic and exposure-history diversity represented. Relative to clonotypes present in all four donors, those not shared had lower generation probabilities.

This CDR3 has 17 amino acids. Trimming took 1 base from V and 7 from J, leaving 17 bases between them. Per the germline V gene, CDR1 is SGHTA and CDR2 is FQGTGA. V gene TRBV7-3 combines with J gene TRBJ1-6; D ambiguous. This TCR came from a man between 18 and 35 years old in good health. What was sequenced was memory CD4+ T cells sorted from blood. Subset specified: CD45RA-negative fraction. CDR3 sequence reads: CASSLKGPDLQNSPLHF. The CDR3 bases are TGTGCCAGCAGCTTAAAAGGCCCTGATCTTCAGAATTCACCCCTCCACTTT.